The 20 T cell receptor beta chains below come from one sample, sequenced in a study of blood T cell repertoires in COVID-19. TCRdb's table, derived via immunoSEQ multiplex PCR, lists solely in-frame clones and lacks some. The sample lists approximately 250,000 clones, 65% to 90% seen once, with around 5.5% in the top ten. Sequenced material: peripheral blood. Source of these receptors: a man aged 45-65 years with COVID-19, enrolled during active disease.

The chain recombines TRBV18 with TRBJ1-2, with TRBD1 matching 8 bases. The germline V gene has CDR1 KGHSH and CDR2 LQKENI. CDR3 length: 14 amino acids. Trimming at V came to 1 base and at J to 7 bases, leaving 5 bases not matched to a gene. The CDR3 nucleotides are TGTGCCAGCTCACCACTCCCAGGACAGGGTGGCTACACCTTC. Protein: CASSPLPGQGGYTF.

The chain links TRBV19 to TRBJ1-3, with 8 bases matching TRBD1. The CDR3 sequence is 17 residues long. Germline-derived CDR1 and CDR2 are LNHDA and SQIVND (reference sequence). The V and J ends lost 4 bases and 0 bases, in that order; junction bases with no gene match: 8. CDR3 DNA: TGTGCCAGTAGTAGGGGGACAGGACTAAACTCTGGAAACACCATATATTTT. Translating gives CASSRGTGLNSGNTIYF.

This chain connects TRBV18 to TRBJ1-5; no clear D gene. This CDR3 has 13 residues. Trimming took off 4 bases at V and 5 bases at J, with 9 bases between the two ends. The germline CDR1 and CDR2 sequences are KGHSH and LQKENI. As DNA, the CDR3 is TGTGCCAGCTCACTCACGTCGGATCAGCCCCAGCATTTT. This gives the protein CASSLTSDQPQHF.

This CDR3 reads CASSYSIGGGEQYF. Written as DNA, the CDR3 is TGTGCCAGCAGTTACTCGATCGGGGGAGGCGAGCAGTACTTC. The chain is built from TRBV6-5 and TRBJ2-7; D perhaps matches TRBD2 (6 bases). This CDR3 is built from 14 residues. V gave up 0 bases and J gave up 6 bases, with 12 bases separating them. Looked up from germline, CDR1 is MNHEY and CDR2 is SVGAGI.

The rearrangement uses TRBV7-2 and TRBJ2-1; 11 positions agree with TRBD2. CDR1 and CDR2 (germline): SGHTA, FQGNSA. The CDR3 runs to 15 residues. The ends lost 1 base at V and 10 bases at J; junction bases unmatched: 6. The CDR3 reads CASSLEASGGREQFF. The CDR3 nucleotides are TGTGCCAGCAGCTTAGAGGCTAGCGGGGGGCGAGAGCAGTTCTTC.

The chain recombines TRBV30 with TRBJ1-2, with 12 bases fitting TRBD1. From germline, CDR1 is GTSNPN and CDR2 SVGIG (reference sequence). The CDR3 is 15 residues long. The V gene end was trimmed by 4 bases and the J gene end by 6 bases; junction bases not matched to a gene: 9. CDR3 coding DNA: TGTGCCTGGACTGTCCCGGGACAGGGGGCCAATGGCTACACCTTC. This codes for CAWTVPGQGANGYTF.

The chain carries TRBV6-5 and TRBJ1-1, with TRBD1 identical over 9 bases. Germline CDR1 reads MNHEY; CDR2 reads SVGAGI. This CDR3 contains 12 residues. The junction had 4 bases not matched to a gene; V was cut back by 10 bases and J by 4 bases. CDR3 nucleotides: TGTGCCATACAGGGGGCGTCCACTGAAGCTTTCTTT. This translates into CAIQGASTEAFF.

The table lists this clone with a few counts. The chain combines TRBV12-3 or TRBV12-4 with TRBJ1-2, with 7 nucleotides matching TRBD1. J lost 11 bases, V lost 6 bases, and 6 bases had no gene match. This CDR3 region has 11 residues. The CDR3: CASSKTGRYTF. As DNA, the CDR3 is TGTGCCAGCAGCAAGACAGGGAGGTACACCTTC.

The CDR3 loop reads CASSGTGVFSYEQYF. CDR3 coding DNA: TGTGCCAGCAGCGGTACAGGGGTCTTCTCCTACGAGCAGTACTTC. The chain uses TRBV2 and TRBJ2-7; 7 bases fit TRBD1. Germline CDR1 reads SNHLY; CDR2 reads FYNNEI. J gave up 0 bases and V 6 bases, and 8 bases lay outside the gene matches. CDR3 size: 15 residues. The variable domain in full, with the rest retrieved from reference TRBV2 and TRBJ2-7, is EPEVTQTPSHQVTQMGQEVILRCVPISNHLYFYWYRQILGQKVEFLVSFYNNEISEKSEIFDDQFSVERPDGSNFTLKIRSTKLEDSAMYFCASSGTGVFSYEQYFGPGTRLTVT.

J is TRBJ2-3 and V is TRBV19; TRBD2 is a possible D gene (6 bases). Trimming shortened V by 6 bases and J by 0 bases, and 10 bases separated the two germline ends. Per the germline V gene, CDR1 is LNHDA and CDR2 is SQIVND (reference sequence). This CDR3 is 14 amino acids long. The DNA for the CDR3 is TGTGCCAGTAGAGGCGGGGTTAGCACAGATACGCAGTATTTT. Encoded protein: CASRGGVSTDTQYF.

The gene calls are TRBV7-3 and TRBJ2-1; TRBD2 aligns across 12 bases. This CDR3 has 19 residues. Germline V gene sequence: CDR1 SGHTA, CDR2 FQGTGA. V trimming: 4 bases; J trimming: 6 bases; junction bases outside the gene matches: 16. Here the CDR3 reads CASSSIYGPSGGAPNEQFF. The CDR3 region has the DNA TGTGCCAGCAGCTCCATTTATGGCCCTAGCGGGGGGGCGCCCAATGAGCAGTTCTTC.

The chain is built from TRBV6-1 and TRBJ1-6; perhaps TRBD1 as D (5 bases). The CDR3 length is 17 residues. The germline V gene encodes CDR1 MNHNS and CDR2 SASEGT. V was clipped by 6 bases and J by 6 bases, with 21 bases between them. CDR3 DNA: TGTGCCAGCAGAGAATCGTGGCAGGGCCCACGTAATTCACCCCTCCACTTT. As protein: CASRESWQGPRNSPLHF.

This chain joins TRBV5-3 and TRBJ2-5, with D perhaps TRBD2 (7 bases). TRBV5-3 is an open reading frame whose function is uncertain. The CDR3 totals 15 residues. V lost 1 base, J lost 5 bases, and 15 bases lay in between. The CDR3, as DNA: TGTGCCAGAAGCTTGAATGCGGGGGCCGGGGAGACCCAGTACTTC. Protein product: CARSLNAGAGETQYF.

V and J are TRBV7-3 and TRBJ2-3; TRBD2 agrees at 8 bases. Germline CDR1 is SGHTA and CDR2 is FQGTGA. The CDR3 has 15 residues. With V trimmed by 5 bases and J by 2 bases, 6 bases remained unmatched. The CDR3 here is CASSQVAGNTDTQYF. CDR3 bases: TGTGCCAGCAGCCAGGTAGCGGGGAACACAGATACGCAGTATTTT.

J is TRBJ1-2 and V is TRBV6-5, with TRBD1 matching over 7 bases. After removal of 4 bases from V and 6 bases from J, the junction contained 8 bases not matched to a gene. Germline V lookup: CDR1 MNHEY, CDR2 SVGAGI. The CDR3 is 14 amino acids. CDR3 loop: CASSSRDSRDGYTF. CDR3 coding DNA: TGTGCCAGCAGTTCCAGGGACAGTAGGGATGGCTACACCTTC.

The chain carries TRBV6-4 and TRBJ2-1; TRBD2 matches at 10 bases. Germline CDR1 reads MRHNA; CDR2 reads SNTAGT. The CDR3 has 14 residues. The V and J ends lost 4 bases and 7 bases, in that order; junction bases with no gene match: 4. The chain's CDR3 is CASSASGGKNEQFF. DNA for the CDR3: TGTGCCAGCAGTGCTAGCGGGGGAAAAAATGAGCAGTTCTTC.

This rearrangement joins TRBV5-6 to TRBJ2-5; 13 nucleotides line up with TRBD2. V shed 3 bases and J 5 bases; nucleotides not matched to a gene: 7. Looked up from germline, CDR1 is SGHDT and CDR2 is YYEEEE. The CDR3 covers 16 residues. The CDR3 is CASSSWTSGGRETQYF. CDR3 coding DNA: TGTGCCAGCAGCTCTTGGACTAGCGGGGGCCGGGAGACCCAGTACTTC.

The chain is built from TRBV20-1 and TRBJ2-1; 7 nucleotides match TRBD2. V shed 3 bases and J 5 bases; nucleotides not matched to a gene: 7. CDR1 is DFQATT, CDR2 SNEGSKA, per germline (reference sequence). The CDR3 sequence is 14 residues long. The CDR3 DNA follows: TGCAGTGCTAGTTCTAGCGGTCCTAACAATGAGCAGTTCTTC. This gives the protein CSASSSGPNNEQFF.

The chain has TRBV24-1 and TRBJ2-1; D is possibly TRBD1 (5 bases). Germline V lookup: CDR1 KGHDR, CDR2 SFDVKD. V was pared by 3 bases and J by 11 bases, with 10 bases between. The CDR3 runs to 12 residues. CDR3 DNA sequence: TGTGCCACCAGTGATCCGGACAAGAAGCAGTTCTTC. Translating it yields CATSDPDKKQFF.

This clone appeared a few times. This chain connects TRBV12-5 to TRBJ1-1; perhaps TRBD1 as D (6 bases). Looked up from germline, CDR1 is LGHNT and CDR2 is FRNRAP. CDR3 length equals 15 residues. V shed 0 bases and J shed 1 base, with 9 bases lying between them. The CDR3 here is CASGLVRGQNTEAFF. As DNA, the CDR3 is TGTGCTAGTGGTTTGGTAAGGGGACAGAACACTGAAGCTTTCTTT. The full variable domain, rest sourced from reference TRBV12-5 and TRBJ1-1, is DARVTQTPRHKVTEMGQEVTMRCQPILGHNTVFWYRQTMMQGLELLAYFRNRAPLDDSGMPKDRFSAEMPDATLATLKIQPSEPRDSAVYFCASGLVRGQNTEAFFGQGTRLTVV.